A selection of T cell receptor beta chains follows, all from one sample in a study of control samples from healthy donors and cancer patients. Sequencing used immunoSEQ multiplex PCR; TCRdb keeps in-frame clones, though not all of them. The repertoire holds 110,000 or so clones, 75% to 90% seen once, with roughly 15% in the top ten. Sequenced input: blood. The receptors originated from a woman in her fifties or sixties in good health. CDR3s include the opening cysteine and the closing phenylalanine or tryptophan. Each record gives: J gene, V gene, D gene, clone size, CDR3 DNA, CDR3 protein. D genes are given only for firm matches. Some rows have no size entry. The others give once, few or many, or a class for an expanded clone.

TRBJ2-1	TRBV13	TRBD2	.	TGTGCCAGCAGCTTTCAAAAGGGACTAGCGGGGGGGCGGTCCTGCAATGAGCAGTTCTTC	CASSFQKGLAGGRSCNEQFF
TRBJ2-1	TRBV25-1	.	.	TGTGCCAGCAGTGATACCTTAAAGTACAATGAGCAGTTCTTC	CASSDTLKYNEQFF
TRBJ2-7	TRBV14	.	.	TGTGCCAGCAGCCCTCCCGCCCGCTACGAGCAGTACTTC	CASSPPARYEQYF
TRBJ2-1	TRBV19	.	.	TGTGCCAGTACCATCGGAGCCCTCATATACAATGAGCAGTTCTTC	CASTIGALIYNEQFF
TRBJ2-1	TRBV4-3	.	.	TGCGCCAGCAGCCAAGATTGGGGGGTACGCTACAATGAGCAGTTCTTC	CASSQDWGVRYNEQFF
TRBJ2-2	TRBV29-1	TRBD1	.	TGCAGCGCCTGGGACAGGGGGCGTTCGGGCACCGGGGAGCTGTTTTTT	CSAWDRGRSGTGELFF
TRBJ2-5	TRBV27	.	.	TGTGCCAGCAGTTCCCCTGACAGAAGCGGAGAGACCCAGTACTTC	CASSSPDRSGETQYF
TRBJ2-2	TRBV7-3	TRBD2	.	TGTGCCAGCAGCCCTCTTACCTTGACTAGCGGAGGGATTACCGGGGAGCTGTTTTTT	CASSPLTLTSGGITGELFF
TRBJ2-5	TRBV5-1	.	.	TGCGCCAGCAGCTTAGGTGGGAGCGAGACCCAGTACTTC	CASSLGGSETQYF
TRBJ2-7	TRBV7-2	TRBD1	.	TGTGCCAGCAGCCCCCGGGGGGACAGGGCCAGCTCCTACGAGCAGTACTTC	CASSPRGDRASSYEQYF
TRBJ2-1	TRBV6-6	TRBD2	.	TGTGCCAGCAGTCCCCCCGGGACTAGCGGATTCAATGAGCAGTTCTTC	CASSPPGTSGFNEQFF
TRBJ2-1	TRBV7-2	.	.	TGTGCCAGCAGCCTCGCCCCGGGACTCCCAGGCCATGAGCAGTTCTTC	CASSLAPGLPGHEQFF
TRBJ2-5	TRBV19	TRBD2	.	TGTGCCAGTAGTATAGGAGCGGGGGGCAGCACCCAAGAGACCCAGTACTTC	CASSIGAGGSTQETQYF
TRBJ2-1	TRBV7-9	.	.	TGTGCCAGCAGCCAGGGGAGGTCCCACAATGAGCAGTTCTTC	CASSQGRSHNEQFF
TRBJ2-3	TRBV7-9	TRBD2	few	TGTGCCAGCAGCTTAGGTGCTAGCGGGAGGGCCACAGATACGCAGTATTTT	CASSLGASGRATDTQYF
TRBJ2-1	TRBV11-2	TRBD2	.	TGTGCCAGCAGTCTCGACGGGGGGGCCAGGAATGAGCAGTTCTTC	CASSLDGGARNEQFF
TRBJ1-2	TRBV30	TRBD1	once	TGTGCCTGGAGTGGGTCGGACAGGGTGGATGGCTACACCTTC	CAWSGSDRVDGYTF
TRBJ2-1	TRBV24-1	TRBD2	.	TGTGCCACCAGTGATACTAGCGGGAGTTCCAATGAGCAGTTCTTC	CATSDTSGSSNEQFF
TRBJ1-1	TRBV29-1	.	.	TGCAGCGTTGGGGTTGGGTTGGACACTGAAGCTTTCTTT	CSVGVGLDTEAFF
TRBJ1-2	TRBV6-5	.	.	TGTGCCAGCATCCGGGACGTTGCCGTCTATGGCTACACCTTC	CASIRDVAVYGYTF
TRBJ2-3	TRBV25-1	.	.	TGTGCCAGCAGTGAATATTATACAGATACGCAGTATTTT	CASSEYYTDTQYF
TRBJ2-5	TRBV6-5	.	.	TGTGCCAGCAGGGGGCGACTACGCCAAGAGACCCAGTACTTC	CASRGRLRQETQYF
TRBJ2-1	TRBV6-2/TRBV6-3	.	few	TGTGCCAGCACCCCATATCAGGGGGTCGGGGGAGGTCGGGGGAATGAGCAGTTCTTC	CASTPYQGVGGGRGNEQFF
TRBJ1-1	TRBV4-2	.	few	TGTGCCAGCAGCCAAGGAGGAGGGAGAACTTTCTTT	CASSQGGGRTFF
TRBJ2-5	TRBV6-4	TRBD2	.	TGTGCCAGCAGGGGCGAACGGGGACTAGATTCCCGCCCCATCCAAGAGACCCAGTACTTC	CASRGERGLDSRPIQETQYF
TRBJ2-5	TRBV18	.	.	TGTGCCAGCTCACCATCCCCCCCAGAGACCCAGTACTTC	CASSPSPPETQYF
TRBJ1-6	TRBV19	.	once	TGTGCCAGTACATCAGGTTTCGTTTCACCCCTCCACTTT	CASTSGFVSPLHF
TRBJ2-1	TRBV4-1	.	.	TGCGCCAGCAGCCACCCTCCGACAGGTCCAATCTTTTCCCATGAGCAGTTCTTC	CASSHPPTGPIFSHEQFF
TRBJ2-3	TRBV12-5	TRBD2	.	TGTGCTAGTGGTTTGGACTCCTGGGAGCGGGAGGGAGATACGCAGTATTTT	CASGLDSWEREGDTQYF
TRBJ2-1	TRBV24-1	.	.	TGTGCCACCAGTGATTTATGGGGTAATGAGCAGTTCTTC	CATSDLWGNEQFF
TRBJ1-4	TRBV9	.	.	TGTGCCAGCAGCGTTAGCGGAGCCGGTGAAAAACTGTTTTTT	CASSVSGAGEKLFF
TRBJ1-4	TRBV27	.	.	TGTGCCAGCCGAAGGCAGAGGAATGAAAAACTGTTTTTT	CASRRQRNEKLFF
TRBJ1-2	TRBV13	.	.	TGTGCCAGCAGCTTAGGCCGGAGAGGCTCCTATGGCTACACCTTC	CASSLGRRGSYGYTF
TRBJ2-2	TRBV7-8	.	.	TGTGCCAGCAGCACGCATAAGGGGGAGCTGTTTTTT	CASSTHKGELFF
TRBJ1-2	TRBV6-5	.	.	TGTGCCAGCAGTTGGCGTAGGGACGACTATGGCTACACCTTC	CASSWRRDDYGYTF
TRBJ1-4	TRBV6-5	.	.	TGTGCCAGCAGTTACTCGAGGTCCGCAACTAATGAAAAACTGTTTTTT	CASSYSRSATNEKLFF
TRBJ1-5	TRBV4-1	.	once	TGCGCCAGCAGCCAAGCGGACGCCCCAGACGGCAATCAGCCCCAGCATTTT	CASSQADAPDGNQPQHF
TRBJ1-3	TRBV9	.	.	TGTGCCAGCAGCGTAGAACACTCTGGAAACACCATATATTTT	CASSVEHSGNTIYF
TRBJ1-2	TRBV6-2/TRBV6-3	TRBD1	few	TGTGCCAGCAGTTCCGCCGGGACAGGGGCATATGGCTACACCTTC	CASSSAGTGAYGYTF
TRBJ2-7	TRBV6-5	.	.	TGTGCCAGCAGTTACGAGGGGCTCGGCGAGCAGTACTTC	CASSYEGLGEQYF